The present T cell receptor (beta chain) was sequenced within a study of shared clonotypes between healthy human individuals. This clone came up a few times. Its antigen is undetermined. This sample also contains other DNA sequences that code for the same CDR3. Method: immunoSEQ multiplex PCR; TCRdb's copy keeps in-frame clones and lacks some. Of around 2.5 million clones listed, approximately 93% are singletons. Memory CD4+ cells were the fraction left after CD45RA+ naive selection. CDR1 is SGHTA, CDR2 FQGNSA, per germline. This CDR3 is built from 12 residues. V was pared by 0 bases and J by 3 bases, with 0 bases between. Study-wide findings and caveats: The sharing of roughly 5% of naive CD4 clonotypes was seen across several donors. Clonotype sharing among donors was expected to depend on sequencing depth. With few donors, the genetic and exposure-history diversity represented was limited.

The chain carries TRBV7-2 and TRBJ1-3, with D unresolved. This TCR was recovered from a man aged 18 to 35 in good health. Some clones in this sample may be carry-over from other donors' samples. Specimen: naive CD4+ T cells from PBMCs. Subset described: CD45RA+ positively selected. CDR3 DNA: TGTGCCAGCAGCTTAGCTGGAAACACCATATATTTT. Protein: CASSLAGNTIYF.